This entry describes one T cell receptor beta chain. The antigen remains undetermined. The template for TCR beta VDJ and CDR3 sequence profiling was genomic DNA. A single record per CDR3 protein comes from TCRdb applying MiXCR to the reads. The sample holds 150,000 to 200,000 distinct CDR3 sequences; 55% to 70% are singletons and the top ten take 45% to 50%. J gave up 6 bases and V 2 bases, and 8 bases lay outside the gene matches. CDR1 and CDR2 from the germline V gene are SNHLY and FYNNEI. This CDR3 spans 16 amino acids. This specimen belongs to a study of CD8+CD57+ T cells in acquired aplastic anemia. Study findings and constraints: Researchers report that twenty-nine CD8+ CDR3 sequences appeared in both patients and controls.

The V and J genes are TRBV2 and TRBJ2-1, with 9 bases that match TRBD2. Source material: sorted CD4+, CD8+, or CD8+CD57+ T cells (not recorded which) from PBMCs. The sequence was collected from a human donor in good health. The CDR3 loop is CASSERSAGGVNEQFF. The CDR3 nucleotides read TGTGCCAGCAGTGAAAGGAGTGCGGGGGGGGTCAATGAGCAGTTCTTC.